A selection of T cell receptor beta chains follows, all from one sample in a study of blood T cell repertoires in COVID-19. Profiling relied on immunoSEQ multiplex PCR, and the TCRdb table lists in-frame clones only, not all of them. The sample shows 250,000 to 300,000 clones, over 85% of them seen only once. Sequencing used PBMCs or T cells enriched from blood (not recorded which). All receptors derive from a woman aged 50 to 60 who had been exposed to COVID-19. CDR3s include the opening cysteine and the closing phenylalanine or tryptophan. D genes are given only for firm matches. Not all rows give a size; the values are once, few, many and, for expanded clones, a class.

17 TRBJ2-2 TRBV11-2 once TRBD2 TGTGCCAGCAGCTTAGATCGGACTAGCGGGCCTACCGGGGAGCTGTTTTTT CASSLDRTSGPTGELFF
14 TRBJ2-7 TRBV14 NA TRBD1 TGTGCCAGCAGCCCGACAGGGGGGCTCTACGAGCAGTACTTC CASSPTGGLYEQYF
15 TRBJ2-5 TRBV4-1 once NA TGCGCCAGCAGCCATAGGCGGGGAGACCAAGAGACCCAGTACTTC CASSHRRGDQETQYF
14 TRBJ1-2 TRBV6-2/TRBV6-3 NA TRBD1 TGTGCCAGCAGTTACCAGGACAGGACCATGGGCTACACCTTC CASSYQDRTMGYTF
18 TRBJ1-6 TRBV3-1/TRBV3-2 NA NA TGTGCCAGCAGCCAAAGAAGGGGAAAGAGCTCCTATAATTCACCCCTCCACTTT CASSQRRGKSSYNSPLHF
13 TRBJ2-3 TRBV5-1 NA TRBD1 TGCGCCAGCAGTACAGGGGGCAAGGATACGCAGTATTTT CASSTGGKDTQYF
15 TRBJ2-2 TRBV9 NA TRBD2 TGTGCCAGCAGCCCTAGCGGGGGGAACACCGGGGAGCTGTTTTTT CASSPSGGNTGELFF
13 TRBJ1-6 TRBV7-9 NA NA TGTGCCAGCAGCGCCAAACGGGATTCACCCCTCCACTTT CASSAKRDSPLHF
13 TRBJ1-6 TRBV12-3/TRBV12-4 NA NA TGTGCCAGCAGTTTACGAGGGAATTCACCCCTCCACTTT CASSLRGNSPLHF
16 TRBJ1-4 TRBV7-9 once NA TGTGCCAGCAGCTATAGAGCTGGTCAGGGCGGCAGTGAACTGTTTTTT CASSYRAGQGGSELFF
15 TRBJ2-3 TRBV5-4 NA TRBD2 TGTGCCAGCAGCTTGCGGGGGGGTCTCTCCGATACGCAGTATTTT CASSLRGGLSDTQYF